This T cell receptor beta chain was captured in a study of Graves' ophthalmopathy and Graves' hyperthyroidism. There are a few counts of this clonotype. Its antigen is not known. The ends lost 3 bases at V and 1 base at J; junction bases unmatched: 11. Looked up from germline, CDR1 is DFQATT and CDR2 is SNEGSKA (reference sequence). The CDR3 has 17 residues. RNA transcripts were the source from which TCR beta CDR3 regions were amplified. RT-PCR was first run with HTBI primers, then multiplex PCR in a second round. Using its own MiXCR run on the multiplex PCR reads, TCRdb lists one record per CDR3 protein. The repertoire consists of about 1.2 million distinct CDR3 sequences, with approximately 35% occurring once and the leading ten covering 11%. Study-level results: With 60% to 71% sensitivity and roughly 76% specificity, the model predicted ophthalmopathy progression.

This TCR derives from an adult man with Graves' hyperthyroidism. The chain couples TRBV20-1 to TRBJ2-5; TRBD2 aligns across 10 bases. The sequenced sample was peripheral blood or thyroid tissue (not recorded which). CDR3: CSARSSGRPTVQETQYF. CDR3 sequence (DNA): TGCAGTGCTAGGAGTAGCGGGAGGCCAACCGTCCAAGAGACCCAGTACTTC.